A single sample is the source of the 14 T cell receptor beta chains below, sequenced in a study of blood T cell repertoires in COVID-19. This table comes from immunoSEQ multiplex PCR, and its TCRdb copy is limited to in-frame clones, with some not included. Of approximately 120,000 clones listed, 65% to 90% are singletons. Sequencing input: peripheral blood. Receptor source: an elderly man with active or convalescent COVID-19.

V usage is TRBV30 and J usage is TRBJ2-7; the match to TRBD1 covers 8 bases. V shed 2 bases, J shed 6 bases, and the junction held 12 bases outside the gene matches. Per germline, CDR1 GTSNPN and CDR2 SVGIG (reference sequence). This CDR3 comprises 15 residues. The CDR3 bases are TGTGCCTGGAGTATCTCGGACAGGGTACACTCCGAGCAGTACTTC. Translated, it gives CAWSISDRVHSEQYF.

V gene TRBV24-1 combines with J gene TRBJ2-1; weak D call: TRBD1 (7 bases). V gave up 3 bases and J gave up 1 base, with 30 bases separating them. Germline lookup yields CDR1 KGHDR and CDR2 SFDVKD. The CDR3 consists of 22 residues. CDR3 nucleotide sequence: TGTGCCACCAGTGATCAACAGGGTCGGGAGACAGGGTCCCACCAATCCTACAATGAGCAGTTCTTC. Protein sequence: CATSDQQGRETGSHQSYNEQFF.

This clone was seen more than once but under ten times. This rearrangement joins TRBV7-9 to TRBJ1-5; 8 positions agree with TRBD1. CDR3 length: 13 residues. Trimming removed 5 bases from V and 5 bases from J; junction bases left unmatched: 2. Germline values: CDR1 SEHNR, CDR2 FQNEAQ (reference sequence). Here the CDR3 DNA reads TGTGCCAGCAGCCCGACAGGGGATCAGCCCCAGCATTTT. It specifies CASSPTGDQPQHF.

This clone was recorded a few times. The J gene is TRBJ2-5, the V gene TRBV7-6, with 7 nucleotides matching TRBD1. CDR3 length: 15 residues. Germline V gives CDR1 SGHVS, CDR2 FNYEAQ. With V trimmed by 1 base and J by 5 bases, 7 bases remained unmatched. In DNA, the CDR3 is TGTGCCAGCAGCTTAGGTGTAGGGGGCGTCGAGACCCAGTACTTC. Amino acids: CASSLGVGGVETQYF.

The V gene is TRBV6-1, the J gene TRBJ1-2, with TRBD1 as a possible D gene (5 bases). Germline-derived CDR1 and CDR2 are MNHNS and SASEGT. Trimming took 3 bases from V and 5 from J, leaving 19 bases between them. This CDR3 has 16 amino acids. CDR3 DNA: TGTGCCAGCAGTGATCCTTTCGGGGGACCGACATATGGCTACACCTTC. Its translation: CASSDPFGGPTYGYTF.

V is TRBV19 and J is TRBJ2-3, with TRBD2 matching over 8 bases. V lost 1 base to trimming and J lost 2 bases; unmatched junction nucleotides: 11. The CDR3 contains 18 residues. Germline V gene data show CDR1 as LNHDA and CDR2 as SQIVND (reference sequence). The CDR3 DNA reads TGTGCCAGTAGTATAGTGATCTCCTTAGCGGGGCACACAGATACGCAGTATTTT. It encodes CASSIVISLAGHTDTQYF.

The chain employs TRBV29-1 and TRBJ2-7; the match to TRBD1 covers 11 bases. The trim removed 7 bases at V and 2 bases at J, leaving 1 base unmatched. This CDR3 is 12 amino acids long. Looked up from germline, CDR1 is SQVTM and CDR2 is ANQGSEA. Here the CDR3 DNA reads TGCAGCGCGGGACAGGGGGCCTACGAGCAGTACTTC. Translation gives CSAGQGAYEQYF.

The chain employs TRBV5-4 and TRBJ1-2, with D possibly TRBD1 on 5 matching bases. Trimming took 0 bases from V and 2 from J, leaving 8 bases between them. Germline values: CDR1 SGHNT, CDR2 YYREEE (reference sequence). The CDR3 covers 14 residues. CDR3 region: CASSLGGPNYGYTF. DNA of the CDR3: TGTGCCAGCAGCTTGGGGGGCCCCAACTATGGCTACACCTTC.

The chain has TRBV4-2 and TRBJ2-1, with 10 bases that match TRBD1. In germline, CDR1 is LGHNA, CDR2 YNFKEQ. Trimming at V came to 3 bases and at J to 9 bases, leaving 8 bases not matched to a gene. This CDR3 has 15 amino acids. The CDR3 region has the DNA TGTGCCAGCAGCCAGCCGGGACAGGGGAGCGGTGAGCAGTTCTTC. This translates into CASSQPGQGSGEQFF.

The V gene is TRBV24-1, the J gene TRBJ2-7, with D possibly matching TRBD2 (6 bases). The CDR3 sequence is 16 residues long. Germline loops: CDR1 KGHDR, CDR2 SFDVKD. Between the trimmed V and J ends, which lost 2 bases and 1 base, there was a span of 14 bases. The CDR3 sequence: CATSDSAGRNSYEQYF. The CDR3 DNA is TGTGCCACCAGTGATTCAGCGGGCCGAAATTCCTACGAGCAGTACTTC.

The chain links TRBV5-4 to TRBJ1-6; D possibly corresponds to TRBD1 (5 bases). The CDR3 covers 14 residues. The V gene's germline CDR1 is SGHNT and CDR2 YYREEE (reference sequence). The V and J ends lost 2 bases and 5 bases respectively, with 8 bases between them. CDR3 region: CASSFGGNNSPLHF. DNA of the CDR3: TGTGCCAGCAGCTTCGGGGGGAATAATTCACCCCTCCACTTT.

This clone was recorded only once. This rearrangement joins TRBV6-6 to TRBJ1-3, with 10 bases matching TRBD1. Per germline, CDR1 MNHNY and CDR2 SVGAGI (reference sequence). This CDR3 contains 14 residues. V lost 7 bases and J lost 5; bases outside the gene matches: 5. The CDR3 loop reads CASKPGQGRNTIYF. For the CDR3, the DNA is TGTGCCAGCAAACCGGGACAGGGGCGAAACACCATATATTTT.

The chain carries TRBV4-2 and TRBJ1-5; the D is unclear. The CDR3 has 13 residues. In germline, CDR1 is LGHNA, CDR2 YNFKEQ. V lost 0 bases, J lost 6 bases, and 6 bases lay in between. CDR3 sequence reads: CASSQDIRQPQHF. CDR3 DNA: TGTGCCAGCAGCCAAGATATCCGTCAGCCCCAGCATTTT.

The rearrangement links TRBV14 to TRBJ2-3; 7 nucleotides align to TRBD2. The V gene end was trimmed by 4 bases and the J gene end by 2 bases; junction bases not matched to a gene: 3. The germline CDR1 and CDR2 sequences are SGHDN and FVKESK. The CDR3 contains 14 residues. The CDR3 region is CASSPRLATDTQYF. The CDR3 coding sequence is TGTGCCAGCAGCCCACGACTAGCCACAGATACGCAGTATTTT.